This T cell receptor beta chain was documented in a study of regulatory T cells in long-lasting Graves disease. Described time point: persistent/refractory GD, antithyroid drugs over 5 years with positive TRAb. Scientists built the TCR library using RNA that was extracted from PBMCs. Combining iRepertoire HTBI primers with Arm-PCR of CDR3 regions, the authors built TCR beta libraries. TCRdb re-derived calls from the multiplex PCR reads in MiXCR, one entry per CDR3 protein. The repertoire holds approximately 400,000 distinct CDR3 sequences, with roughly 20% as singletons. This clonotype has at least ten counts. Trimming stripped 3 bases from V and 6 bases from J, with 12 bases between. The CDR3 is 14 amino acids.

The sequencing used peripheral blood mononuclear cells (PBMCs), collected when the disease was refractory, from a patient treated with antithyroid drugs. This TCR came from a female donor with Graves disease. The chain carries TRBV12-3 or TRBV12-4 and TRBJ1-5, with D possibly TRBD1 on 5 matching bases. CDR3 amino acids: CASSFSVGGQPQHF. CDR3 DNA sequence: TGTGCCAGCAGTTTTTCGGTGGGGGGTCAGCCCCAGCATTTT.